One sample yielded the 26 T cell receptor beta chains listed below, sequenced in a study of T cells in localized non-small cell lung cancer. The repertoire was sequenced with immunoSEQ multiplex PCR; TCRdb's copy has only in-frame clones and lacks some. The sample has over 25,000 clones; roughly 78% are singletons. Here the sequenced sample was peripheral blood, taken before any cancer treatment. These receptors were collected from a male donor at least 60 years old with stage III squamous cell lung carcinoma.

This clone was seen a few times. V and J are TRBV28 and TRBJ2-7, with a tentative D call TRBD2 (5 bases). Trimming left V 1 base short and J 0 bases short, with 19 bases between. The CDR3 runs to 18 residues. The V gene's germline CDR1 is MDHEN and CDR2 SYDVKM. The CDR3 protein is CASSLLAPQRRNSYEQYF. In DNA form, the CDR3 reads TGTGCCAGCAGTTTATTGGCCCCCCAGCGGAGGAACTCCTACGAGCAGTACTTC. The variable domain in full, completed from reference TRBV28 and TRBJ2-7, reads DVKVTQSSRYLVKRTGEKVFLECVQDMDHENMFWYRQDPGLGLRLIYFSYDVKMKEKGDIPEGYSVSREKKERFSLILESASTNQTSMYLCASSLLAPQRRNSYEQYFGPGTRLTVT.

The chain carries TRBV6-4 and TRBJ1-2, with D uncertain. The V and J ends lost 2 bases and 2 bases respectively, with 9 bases between them. Germline V gives CDR1 MRHNA, CDR2 SNTAGT. The CDR3 is made up of 14 amino acids. The CDR3 DNA follows: TGTGCCAGCAGTGACAGCAGGCCAAACTATGGCTACACCTTC. As protein: CASSDSRPNYGYTF.

The chain uses TRBV7-9 and TRBJ1-3; unclear D gene. V lost 4 bases and J lost 11, with 15 bases in between. Germline CDR1 and CDR2: SEHNR and FQNEAQ (reference sequence). The CDR3 is 13 amino acids. CDR3 coding DNA: TGTGCCAGCAGCTCATTGTACCTTGGGGCCATATATTTT. Protein sequence: CASSSLYLGAIYF.

The chain links TRBV14 to TRBJ1-1, with a tentative D call TRBD1 (5 bases). The length of the CDR3 is 14 residues. From germline, CDR1 is SGHDN and CDR2 FVKESK. The V end was cut by 3 bases, the J end by 4 bases, with 12 bases between. The CDR3 reads CASSHRGGLTEAFF. CDR3 coding DNA: TGTGCCAGCAGCCACCGGGGGGGACTCACTGAAGCTTTCTTT.

V and J are TRBV28 and TRBJ1-2, with 7 bases that match TRBD1. This CDR3 has 14 amino acids. Germline loops: CDR1 MDHEN, CDR2 SYDVKM. J was trimmed by 2 bases and V by 2 bases; bases with no gene match: 2. The CDR3 protein is CASSLGTENYGYTF. As DNA, the CDR3 is TGTGCCAGCAGTTTAGGGACAGAGAACTATGGCTACACCTTC.

V and J are TRBV27 and TRBJ2-6; D is unresolved. Trimming left V 1 base short and J 1 base short, with 8 bases between. The CDR3 totals 16 residues. Germline V gene data show CDR1 as MNHEY and CDR2 as SMNVEV (reference sequence). The CDR3 sequence is CASSLLTASGANVLTF. The CDR3, as DNA: TGTGCCAGCAGTTTATTGACGGCTTCTGGGGCCAACGTCCTGACTTTC. Supplemented by reference TRBV27 and TRBJ2-6, the full variable domain reads EAQVTQNPRYLITVTGKKLTVTCSQNMNHEYMSWYRQDPGLGLRQIYYSMNVEVTDKGDVPEGYKVSRKEKRNFPLILESPSPNQTSLYFCASSLLTASGANVLTFGAGSRLTVL.

The CDR3 reads CASSQDLGPETQYF. The CDR3 coding sequence is TGCGCCAGCAGCCAAGATTTGGGCCCGGAGACCCAGTACTTC. The rearrangement joins TRBV4-3 to TRBJ2-5; D ambiguous. This CDR3 is 14 amino acids long. The V and J ends lost 0 bases and 5 bases respectively, with 10 bases between them. The V gene's germline CDR1 is LGHNA and CDR2 YSLEER.

The CDR3 sequence is CASSRGESDTEAFF. The CDR3 DNA reads TGTGCCAGCTCAAGAGGCGAGTCGGACACTGAAGCTTTCTTT. The chain has TRBV18 and TRBJ1-1; D unclear. CDR3 size: 14 residues. V lost 5 bases and J 3 bases, leaving 13 bases between the germline ends. The V gene's germline CDR1 is KGHSH and CDR2 LQKENI. The full variable domain, completed using reference TRBV18 and TRBJ1-1, is NAGVMQNPRHLVRRRGQEARLRCSPMKGHSHVYWYRQLPEEGLKFMVYLQKENIIDESGMPKERFSAEFPKEGPSILRIQQVVRGDSAAYFCASSRGESDTEAFFGQGTRLTVV.

This chain links TRBV19 with TRBJ2-7, with 8 positions matching TRBD1. The CDR3 length is 15 residues. Trimming took 3 bases from V and 2 from J; bases not matched to a gene: 6. Germline lookup yields CDR1 LNHDA and CDR2 SQIVND (reference sequence). The CDR3 reads CASSIAPGQAYEQYF. CDR3 coding DNA: TGTGCCAGTAGTATTGCCCCGGGACAGGCCTACGAGCAGTACTTC.

The chain couples TRBV20-1 to TRBJ2-1, with D perhaps matching TRBD2 (5 bases). Trimming took off 4 bases at V and 4 bases at J, with 5 bases between the two ends. CDR1 and CDR2 from the germline V gene are DFQATT and SNEGSKA (reference sequence). The CDR3 extends over 11 amino acids. CDR3 in DNA: TGCAGTGCTAAGCGGTACAATGAGCAGTTCTTC. Translated, it gives CSAKRYNEQFF.

The chain couples TRBV4-3 to TRBJ2-7; D is uncertain. Trimming shortened V by 3 bases and J by 3 bases, and 12 bases separated the two germline ends. CDR3 length: 14 residues. From germline, CDR1 is LGHNA and CDR2 YSLEER. CDR3 sequence (DNA): TGCGCCAGCAGCCAGCGGAGCGTCGACTACGAGCAGTACTTC. Translating it yields CASSQRSVDYEQYF.

This sequence joins TRBV18 and TRBJ1-1; D remains unclear. V lost 0 bases and J 7 bases, leaving 15 bases between the germline ends. Germline V gene sequence: CDR1 KGHSH, CDR2 LQKENI. The CDR3 totals 15 residues. The CDR3 is CASSPPLGWEDEAFF. The CDR3, as DNA: TGTGCCAGCTCACCACCCCTAGGGTGGGAGGATGAAGCTTTCTTT.

The V call is TRBV13, the J call TRBJ1-1, with a possible D match to TRBD1 (6 bases). Germline values: CDR1 PRHDT, CDR2 FYEKMQ (reference sequence). Trimming left V 5 bases short and J 4 bases short, with 14 bases between. The CDR3 is 14 amino acids. The CDR3 reads CASSPRTASTEAFF. In DNA form, the CDR3 reads TGTGCCAGCAGCCCCAGGACAGCTAGCACTGAAGCTTTCTTT.

This chain links TRBV28 with TRBJ2-7; 11 nucleotides agree with TRBD2. In germline, CDR1 is MDHEN, CDR2 SYDVKM. The junction had 6 bases not matched to a gene; V was cut back by 3 bases and J by 5 bases. The CDR3 totals 15 residues. CDR3 residues: CASSFSGRALDEQYF. The CDR3 DNA reads as TGTGCCAGCAGTTTTAGCGGGAGGGCCCTCGACGAGCAGTACTTC.

The chain uses TRBV5-1 and TRBJ2-2; 7 bases are shared with TRBD1. The V and J ends lost 3 bases and 4 bases, in that order; junction bases with no gene match: 9. The CDR3 loop spans 16 amino acids. In germline, CDR1 is SGHRS, CDR2 YFSETQ. The CDR3 reads CASSSGQVVVTGELFF. The CDR3 DNA follows: TGCGCCAGCAGCTCTGGACAGGTCGTTGTCACCGGGGAGCTGTTTTTT.

This rearrangement joins TRBV11-1 to TRBJ2-7; a possible D gene is TRBD1 (5 bases). Trimming took 3 bases from V and 5 from J, leaving 11 bases between them. Germline lookup yields CDR1 SGHAT and CDR2 FQDESV (reference sequence). The CDR3 spans 13 residues. The CDR3 bases are TGTGCCAGCAGCTTCACAGGTCCTGACGAGCAGTACTTC. Translating gives CASSFTGPDEQYF.

The chain links TRBV6-6 to TRBJ2-1; TRBD2 might be the D (6 bases). CDR1 and CDR2 (germline): MNHNY, SVGAGI (reference sequence). There are 14 residues in the CDR3. With 11 bases removed from V and 2 bases from J, the gap between germline ends came to 16 bases. CDR3 region: CASSGGGTYNEQFF. The DNA for the CDR3 is TGTGCCTCATCCGGGGGAGGTACCTACAATGAGCAGTTCTTC.

This chain connects TRBV5-1 to TRBJ2-1, with D tentatively TRBD1 or TRBD2 (5 bases each). The V end was cut by 3 bases, the J end by 0 bases, with 10 bases between. Germline CDR1 is SGHRS and CDR2 is YFSETQ. The CDR3 loop spans 15 amino acids. The CDR3 DNA follows: TGCGCCAGCAGCTCCCGGGGCCTCTCCTACAATGAGCAGTTCTTC. Amino acid sequence: CASSSRGLSYNEQFF.

The chain carries TRBV19 and TRBJ1-5; 9 bases line up with TRBD1. The CDR3 consists of 13 residues. Unmatched junction bases numbered 5, after V lost 8 bases and J lost 6 bases. Germline CDR1 is LNHDA and CDR2 is SQIVND (reference sequence). The CDR3 DNA reads TGTGCCAGTGGGGACAGGGTGGCTCAGCCCCAGCATTTT. Protein product: CASGDRVAQPQHF.

This chain connects TRBV7-6 to TRBJ1-4; D is unresolved. The CDR3 loop spans 15 amino acids. CDR1 is SGHVS and CDR2 is FNYEAQ in the germline V gene. V was pared by 4 bases and J by 4 bases, with 13 bases between. CDR3 residues: CASSSNGLINEKLFF. The DNA for the CDR3 is TGTGCCAGCAGCTCCAACGGACTGATTAATGAAAAACTGTTTTTT.

This rearrangement joins TRBV5-4 to TRBJ1-2, with 7 bases lining up with TRBD1. CDR3 length equals 14 residues. Germline-derived CDR1 and CDR2 are SGHNT and YYREEE (reference sequence). V lost 3 bases, J lost 5 bases, and 7 bases stayed unmatched. The CDR3 here is CASSSAGQNYGYTF. For the CDR3, the DNA is TGTGCCAGCAGCTCCGCGGGACAGAATTATGGCTACACCTTC.

V gene TRBV5-4 combines with J gene TRBJ2-5; D is possibly TRBD1 (6 bases). Germline CDR1 and CDR2: SGHNT and YYREEE (reference sequence). Trimming took 4 bases from V and 7 from J, leaving 17 bases between them. The CDR3 has 14 amino acids. CDR3 region: CASSPRQELLTQYF. DNA of the CDR3: TGTGCCAGCAGCCCTCGACAGGAACTCTTGACCCAGTACTTC.

This chain connects TRBV2 to TRBJ2-6, with D hard to call. This CDR3 is 15 amino acids long. The V gene's germline CDR1 is SNHLY and CDR2 FYNNEI. V lost 7 bases to trimming and J lost 0 bases, with 10 bases between them. The CDR3 region is CASKAESSGANVLTF. Written as DNA, the CDR3 is TGTGCCAGCAAGGCAGAAAGCTCTGGGGCCAACGTCCTGACTTTC.

This chain joins TRBV7-9 and TRBJ2-4, with a weak D call TRBD1 (5 bases). The CDR3 is made up of 14 amino acids. V was cut by 1 base and J by 4 bases, with 8 bases left in between. Germline CDR1 reads SEHNR; CDR2 reads FQNEAQ (reference sequence). The CDR3 bases are TGTGCCAGCAGCTTAGAGGGGAAGAAAAACATTCAGTACTTC. Translation gives CASSLEGKKNIQYF.

The V call is TRBV6-1, the J call TRBJ2-3; D possibly matches TRBD1 or TRBD2 (6 bases each). Trimming pared 6 bases from V and 4 bases from J, leaving 17 bases between. Germline V gene sequence: CDR1 MNHNS, CDR2 SASEGT. The CDR3 runs to 15 residues. In DNA form, the CDR3 reads TGTGCCAGCAGGCGAGGGGGGCCTAAGGCAGATACGCAGTATTTT. It translates to CASRRGGPKADTQYF.

The CDR3: CASRREGSYNEQFF. DNA for the CDR3: TGCGCCAGCAGACGGGAGGGATCCTACAATGAGCAGTTCTTC. The V and J genes are TRBV5-1 and TRBJ2-1; 8 bases line up with TRBD2. CDR1 is SGHRS, CDR2 YFSETQ, per germline. This CDR3 region has 14 residues. Trimming cost V 5 bases and J 1 base; bases outside gene matches: 2.